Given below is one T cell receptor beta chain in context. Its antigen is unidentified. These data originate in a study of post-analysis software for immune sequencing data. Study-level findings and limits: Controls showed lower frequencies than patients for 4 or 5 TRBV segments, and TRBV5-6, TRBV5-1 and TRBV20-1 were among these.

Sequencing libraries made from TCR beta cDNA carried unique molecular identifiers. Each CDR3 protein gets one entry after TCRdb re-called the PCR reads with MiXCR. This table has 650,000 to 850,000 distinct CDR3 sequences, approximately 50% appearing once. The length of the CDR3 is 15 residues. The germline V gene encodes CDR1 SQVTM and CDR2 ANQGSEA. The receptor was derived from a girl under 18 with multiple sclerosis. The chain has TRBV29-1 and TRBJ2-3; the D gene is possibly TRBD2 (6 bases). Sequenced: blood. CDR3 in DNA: TGCACTATCCGCCTAGGGGACTTTTGGGTAGATACGCAGTATTTT. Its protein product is CTIRLGDFWVDTQYF.